Sequencing of this T cell receptor (beta chain) was carried out in a study of OX40 agonist ivuxolimab in advanced cancers. About the study: From about 23 to 85 years was the age range, with a mean of around 56 years, and approximately 84% were male.

TCRdb's table, derived via immunoSEQ multiplex PCR, lists solely in-frame clones and lacks some. The sample lists around 44,000 clones, about 85% occurring once. This CDR3 has 17 amino acids. The junction had 7 bases not matched to a gene; V was cut back by 5 bases and J by 1 base. CDR1 PRHDT and CDR2 FYEKMQ come from the germline V gene (reference sequence). Cycle 7 day 1, cycle 4 day 1, and baseline were the timepoints at which blood was sampled. The clonotype originates from an adult with an advanced solid tumor such as melanoma, head and neck, liver or kidney cancer. This chain links TRBV13 with TRBJ1-6, with TRBD1 identical over 8 bases. The starting material was CD4+ or CD8+ T cells sorted from blood, obtained in a trial of the OX40 agonist ivuxolimab. The CDR3 is CASSRGQGASYNSPLHF. In nucleotides, the CDR3 is TGTGCCAGCAGCCGGGGGCAGGGGGCGTCCTATAATTCACCCCTCCACTTT.